This T cell receptor beta chain is from a study of T cell repertoires in cytomegalovirus infection. As for this clonotype: Its antigen is not known. The junction departs from the called germline gene at one end, perhaps through a read error.

The CDR3 sequence is 13 residues long. Germline V lookup: CDR1 MDHEN, CDR2 SYDVKM. TCRdb passed the reads through MiXCR, listing each CDR3 protein once. This table holds 800,000 to 950,000 distinct CDR3 sequences, around a third found once. The sample consisted of cultured CD8+ T cells from PBMCs, taken from culture after CMV antigen stimulation. The TCR was taken from a human donor in good health (CMV status not recorded). Some clones in this sample may be carry-over from other donors' samples. This rearrangement joins TRBV28 to TRBJ1-5; possible D gene TRBD1, 6 bases. The CDR3 reads CASSFGQNQPQDF. The CDR3 coding sequence is TGTGCCAGCAGTTTTGGACAGAATCAGCCCCAGGATTTT.